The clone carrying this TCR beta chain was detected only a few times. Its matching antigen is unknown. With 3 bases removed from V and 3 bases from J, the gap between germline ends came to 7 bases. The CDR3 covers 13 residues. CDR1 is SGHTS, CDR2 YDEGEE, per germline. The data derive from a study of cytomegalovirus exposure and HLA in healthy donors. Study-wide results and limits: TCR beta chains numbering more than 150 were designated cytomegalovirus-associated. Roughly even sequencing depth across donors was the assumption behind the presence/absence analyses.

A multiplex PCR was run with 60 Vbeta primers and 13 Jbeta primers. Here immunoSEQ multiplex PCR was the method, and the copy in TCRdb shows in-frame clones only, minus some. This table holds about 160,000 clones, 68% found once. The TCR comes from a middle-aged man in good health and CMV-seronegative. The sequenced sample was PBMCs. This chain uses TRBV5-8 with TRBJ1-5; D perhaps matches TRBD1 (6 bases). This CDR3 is CASSWDINQPQHF. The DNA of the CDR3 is TGTGCCAGCAGCTGGGACATCAATCAGCCCCAGCATTTT.